This T cell receptor (beta chain) was identified during a study of radiotherapy plus CTLA-4 blockade in lung cancer. Using immunoSEQ multiplex PCR, the repertoire was profiled, and TCRdb retains in-frame clones only, with some absent. Of 50,000 to 85,000 clones detected, under 85% appear once; the ten largest clones hold approximately 4.1%. This sequence originates from a human donor with non-small cell lung cancer who had a partial response to radiotherapy plus ipilimumab. The sample in question was peripheral blood, obtained from a patient treated with radiotherapy plus ipilimumab.

CDR3 region: CASSPGTSRVIEQFF. The CDR3, as DNA: TGTGCCAGCAGCCCCGGGACTAGCCGGGTGATAGAACAGTTCTTC. This chain joins TRBV11-1 and TRBJ2-1; 9 bases match TRBD2. From germline, CDR1 is SGHAT and CDR2 FQDESV (reference sequence). V lost 5 bases to trimming and J lost 13 bases; unmatched junction nucleotides: 15. This CDR3 region has 15 residues.